A single sample gave rise to the 20 T cell receptor beta chains below, sequenced in a study of CD8 T cells in Susac syndrome. Random hexamers were used to reverse transcribe an amount of 0.5 to 1 ug RNA. Via MiXCR, TCRdb re-called the immunoSEQ multiplex PCR reads, giving one row per CDR3 protein. The sample holds 200,000 to 250,000 distinct CDR3 sequences, 95% seen once. What was sequenced was CD4+ T cells from PBMCs. Source of these receptors: a human donor with multiple sclerosis.

A single count supports this clonotype. This chain links TRBV7-2 with TRBJ2-7; either TRBD1 or TRBD2 may fit D (5 bases each). CDR3 length equals 15 residues. The V end was cut by 1 base, the J end by 6 bases, with 16 bases between. In germline, CDR1 is SGHTA, CDR2 FQGNSA. CDR3: CASSLGGGTLVEQYF. The CDR3 nucleotides are TGTGCCAGCAGCTTAGGAGGTGGGACGCTGGTCGAGCAGTACTTC.

The rearrangement joins TRBV6-1 to TRBJ1-5; D is unresolved. Trimming removed 5 bases at V and 6 bases at J, with 8 bases between. CDR3 length: 12 residues. The germline CDR1 and CDR2 sequences are MNHNS and SASEGT. The CDR3 DNA follows: TGTGCCAGCAGTACCGACCGTCAGCCCCAGCATTTT. This sequence encodes CASSTDRQPQHF.

V and J are TRBV20-1 and TRBJ2-6; perhaps TRBD1 as D (6 bases). V was clipped by 3 bases and J by 2 bases, with 8 bases between them. Germline V gene sequence: CDR1 DFQATT, CDR2 SNEGSKA (reference sequence). The CDR3 is made up of 14 amino acids. The CDR3 bases are TGCAGTGCTAGGCCAGGGGCTGGGGCCAACGTCCTGACTTTC. Its protein product is CSARPGAGANVLTF.

V gene TRBV20-1 combines with J gene TRBJ2-3; D tentatively fits TRBD1 or TRBD2 (7 bases each). The CDR3 runs 15 residues. Germline V CDR1 and CDR2: DFQATT, SNEGSKA (reference sequence). The ends were cut back, 7 bases at V and 7 bases at J, with 24 bases in the middle. The CDR3 DNA reads as TGCAGTGGTGCGTTGGGGGGAGGGGGCCGGAATACGCAGTATTTT. It specifies CSGALGGGGRNTQYF.

V usage is TRBV18 and J usage is TRBJ2-3, with 7 bases lining up with TRBD2. Germline lookup yields CDR1 KGHSH and CDR2 LQKENI. CDR3 length: 16 residues. V gave up 1 base and J gave up 0 bases; unmatched junction bases: 4. CDR3 coding DNA: TGTGCCAGCTCACCACTGAGCGGGGCTAGCACAGATACGCAGTATTTT. Its protein is CASSPLSGASTDTQYF.

The rearrangement joins TRBV10-3 to TRBJ2-5; TRBD2 aligns across 10 bases. This CDR3 comprises 15 residues. V dropped 6 bases and J dropped 4; count of bases not matched to a gene: 8. CDR1 is ENHRY, CDR2 SYGVKD, per germline. CDR3 coding DNA: TGTGCCATCAGGGCTAGCGGGAGTCCGGGAGAGACCCAGTACTTC. This codes for CAIRASGSPGETQYF.

J is TRBJ2-7 and V is TRBV2; a weak D match, TRBD1 (6 bases). The CDR3 extends over 14 amino acids. Germline V gene lookup returns CDR1 SNHLY and CDR2 FYNNEI. Trimming shortened V by 7 bases and J by 0 bases, and 13 bases separated the two germline ends. DNA of the CDR3: TGTGCCAGCAAACGGACAGCCAACTCCTACGAGCAGTACTTC. Protein: CASKRTANSYEQYF.

This clonotype was seen just once. V is TRBV5-6 and J is TRBJ2-7; 8 bases align to TRBD1. Unmatched junction bases numbered 16, after V lost 5 bases and J lost 6 bases. The CDR3 covers 16 residues. Germline lookup yields CDR1 SGHDT and CDR2 YYEEEE. CDR3 residues: CASSVPRGTGVPEQYF. The CDR3 nucleotides read TGTGCCAGCAGTGTGCCTAGGGGGACAGGAGTCCCCGAGCAGTACTTC. The entire variable domain, with the rest obtained from reference TRBV5-6 and TRBJ2-7, is as follows: DAGVTQSPTHLIKTRGQQVTLRCSPKSGHDTVSWYQQALGQGPQFIFQYYEEEERQRGNFPDRFSGHQFPNYSSELNVNALLLGDSALYLCASSVPRGTGVPEQYFGPGTRLTVT.

The V and J genes are TRBV29-1 and TRBJ2-3, with 10 bases that match TRBD1. The germline V gene has CDR1 SQVTM and CDR2 ANQGSEA. This CDR3 is 16 amino acids long. V lost 6 bases to trimming and J lost 3 bases; unmatched junction nucleotides: 12. The CDR3, as DNA: TGCAGCGTGGACAGGGACAGGGGAGGTCGGACAGATACGCAGTATTTT. Amino acids: CSVDRDRGGRTDTQYF.

The V call is TRBV27, the J call TRBJ2-7; tentatively, D is TRBD1 (5 bases). The CDR3 spans 13 residues. V was clipped by 9 bases and J by 1 base, with 13 bases between them. Germline V gives CDR1 MNHEY, CDR2 SMNVEV (reference sequence). For the CDR3, the DNA is TGTGCCAGTAAGGGGCTTCCTTCCTACGAGCAGTACTTC. Amino acid sequence: CASKGLPSYEQYF.

The chain is built from TRBV28 and TRBJ2-7, with D possibly matching TRBD1 (5 bases). CDR1 and CDR2 (germline): MDHEN, SYDVKM. The V end lost 6 bases, the J end lost 3 bases, and 12 bases lay between the germline ends. The CDR3 length is 13 residues. The CDR3 protein is CASSTGRFYEQYF. CDR3 nucleotides: TGTGCCAGCAGCACAGGAAGGTTCTACGAGCAGTACTTC.

This chain joins TRBV20-1 and TRBJ2-1; D is undetermined. CDR1 is DFQATT, CDR2 SNEGSKA, per germline (reference sequence). The CDR3 is made up of 14 amino acids. Trimming removed 0 bases at V and 10 bases at J, with 16 bases between. The CDR3 spells CSARDLKTVGEQFF. CDR3 DNA sequence: TGCAGTGCTAGAGATCTAAAAACGGTCGGCGAGCAGTTCTTC.

The gene calls are TRBV27 and TRBJ1-5; D not certain. This CDR3 is 12 amino acids long. The germline CDR1 and CDR2 sequences are MNHEY and SMNVEV (reference sequence). V was clipped by 5 bases and J by 10 bases, with 12 bases between them. DNA of the CDR3: TGTGCCAGCAGTCCCAGTGTCCAACCCCAGCATTTT. It translates to CASSPSVQPQHF.

The genes are TRBV20-1 and TRBJ2-3, with TRBD2 as a possible D gene (5 bases). The CDR3 extends over 15 amino acids. Germline values: CDR1 DFQATT, CDR2 SNEGSKA (reference sequence). V was trimmed by 2 bases and J by 3 bases, leaving 15 bases between them. The CDR3 region has the DNA TGCAGTGCTAGACCACTAGTTGGTAGGACAGATACGCAGTATTTT. Protein: CSARPLVGRTDTQYF.

The chain has TRBV20-1 and TRBJ2-3; possibly TRBD2 for D (6 bases). Germline V gene lookup returns CDR1 DFQATT and CDR2 SNEGSKA (reference sequence). The length of the CDR3 is 15 residues. V lost 5 bases and J lost 2, with 17 bases in between. The CDR3 spells CSAYPTWGDTDTQYF. The CDR3 DNA is TGCAGTGCTTACCCGACCTGGGGGGACACAGATACGCAGTATTTT.

This chain joins TRBV5-1 and TRBJ1-1; D is perhaps TRBD1 (5 bases). Germline V gene lookup returns CDR1 SGHRS and CDR2 YFSETQ. The V end lost 2 bases, the J end lost 6 bases, and 14 bases lay between the germline ends. The CDR3 length is 14 residues. The CDR3 is CASSFSQGVPEAFF. For the CDR3, the DNA is TGCGCCAGCAGCTTTAGTCAGGGTGTCCCTGAAGCTTTCTTT.

J is TRBJ1-1 and V is TRBV29-1; perhaps TRBD1 as D (5 bases). The CDR3 spans 12 residues. The V gene's germline CDR1 is SQVTM and CDR2 ANQGSEA. Trimming took 6 bases from V and 4 from J, leaving 12 bases between them. The CDR3 nucleotides are TGCAGCGTGGCAGGGAAGGGCACTGAAGCTTTCTTT. It specifies CSVAGKGTEAFF.

The count of this clonotype is one. The V and J genes are TRBV5-1 and TRBJ1-1, with D maybe TRBD1 (5 bases). Germline V gene lookup returns CDR1 SGHRS and CDR2 YFSETQ. Trimming took 4 bases from V and 2 from J, leaving 12 bases between them. The CDR3 consists of 14 residues. The CDR3 is CASSPGPKNTEAFF. The CDR3 region has the DNA TGCGCCAGCAGCCCGGGACCGAAAAACACTGAAGCTTTCTTT. Full variable domain (remainder filled in from reference TRBV5-1 and TRBJ1-1): KAGVTQTPRYLIKTRGQQVTLSCSPISGHRSVSWYQQTPGQGLQFLFEYFSETQRNKGNFPGRFSGRQFSNSRSEMNVSTLELGDSALYLCASSPGPKNTEAFFGQGTRLTVV.

This sequence joins TRBV5-1 and TRBJ2-5; 11 bases fit TRBD2. CDR1 is SGHRS, CDR2 YFSETQ, per germline. The ends lost 5 bases at V and 4 bases at J; junction bases unmatched: 4. CDR3 length equals 14 residues. The CDR3 coding sequence is TGCGCCAGCAGACTAGCGGGAGTCGTAGAGACCCAGTACTTC. Translated: CASRLAGVVETQYF.

The chain joins TRBV3-1 to TRBJ1-1, with 9 bases aligning to TRBD1. Trimming removed 4 bases from V and 12 bases from J; junction bases left unmatched: 3. The CDR3 sequence is 11 residues long. CDR1 is LGHDT and CDR2 is YNNKEL in the germline V gene (reference sequence). As DNA, the CDR3 is TGTGCCAGCAGCCCCGGGACAGGGACTTTCTTT. It yields the protein CASSPGTGTFF.